The clone carrying this T cell receptor (beta chain) has ten or more counts. Its matching antigen is unknown. TCRdb itself ran the 5' RACE reads through MiXCR, one entry per CDR3 protein. The table has approximately 60,000 distinct CDR3 sequences, around 4.4% seen once. The data belong to a study of neurological immune-mediated disorders. Study results and limitations: The study found no CDR3 amino acid sequences shared by expanded clones across subjects, suggesting private repertoires in all groups.

The sequence was obtained from a middle-aged man with multiple sclerosis. Sequenced input: PBMCs.

The CDR3: CASSPPLGRAFF. CDR3 bases: TGTGCCAGCAGCCCTCCCTTAGGCCGAGCTTTCTTT. The chain couples TRBV3-1 to TRBJ1-1, with unresolved D. The germline gives CDR1 LGHDT, CDR2 YNNKEL (reference sequence). V lost 4 bases to trimming and J lost 10 bases, with 13 bases between them. The CDR3 has 12 residues.